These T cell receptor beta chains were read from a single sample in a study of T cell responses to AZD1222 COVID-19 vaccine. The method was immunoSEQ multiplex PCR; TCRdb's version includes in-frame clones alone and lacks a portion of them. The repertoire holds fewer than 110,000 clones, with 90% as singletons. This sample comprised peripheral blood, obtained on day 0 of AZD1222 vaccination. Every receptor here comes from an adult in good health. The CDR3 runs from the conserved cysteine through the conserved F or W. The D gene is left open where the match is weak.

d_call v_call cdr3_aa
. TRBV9 CASSINTNSYEQYF
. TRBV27 CASSLEGRGYEQYF
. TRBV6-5 CASSLRTEVNYGYTF
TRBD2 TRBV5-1 CASSLATSGVQDTQYF
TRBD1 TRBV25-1 CASSPKWTGGGYTF
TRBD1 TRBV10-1 CASSEYRGPGQPQHF
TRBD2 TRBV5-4 CASSTGLAGPYNEQFF
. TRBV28 CASRFMSEAAPSIEKLFF
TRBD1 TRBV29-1 CSVILDRAYGYTF
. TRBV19 CASRTVSSTDTQYF
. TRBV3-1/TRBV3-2 CASSQEGTGNYGYTF
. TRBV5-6 CASSPSPKPGGELFF
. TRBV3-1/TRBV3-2 CASSHRPGSYEQYF
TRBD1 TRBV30 CAWSRVDRGLQRYEQYF
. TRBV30 CAWSGGPNTGELFF
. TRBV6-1 CASSEASHREGYTF
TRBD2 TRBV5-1 CASSTTGTSEETQYF
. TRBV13 CASSLRGPNTEAFF
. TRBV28 CASSFLGGSSYEQYF
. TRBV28 CASSLEGNTIYF